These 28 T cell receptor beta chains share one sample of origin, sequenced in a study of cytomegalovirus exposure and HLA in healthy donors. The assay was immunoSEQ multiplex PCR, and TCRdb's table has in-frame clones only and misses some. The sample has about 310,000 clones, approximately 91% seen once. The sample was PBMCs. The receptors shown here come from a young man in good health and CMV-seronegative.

The chain's CDR3 is CASGLTPTEPPLAKNIQYF. In nucleotides, the CDR3 is TGTGCTAGTGGTTTGACTCCCACCGAACCTCCCCTAGCCAAAAACATTCAGTACTTC. V and J are TRBV12-5 and TRBJ2-4; no definite D call. The CDR3 runs to 19 residues. Germline CDR1 LGHNT, CDR2 FRNRAP. The germline V and J ends were trimmed by 2 bases and 0 bases, with 20 bases remaining between them. Full variable domain (outside the CDR3, taken from reference TRBV12-5 and TRBJ2-4): DARVTQTPRHKVTEMGQEVTMRCQPILGHNTVFWYRQTMMQGLELLAYFRNRAPLDDSGMPKDRFSAEMPDATLATLKIQPSEPRDSAVYFCASGLTPTEPPLAKNIQYFGAGTRLSVL.

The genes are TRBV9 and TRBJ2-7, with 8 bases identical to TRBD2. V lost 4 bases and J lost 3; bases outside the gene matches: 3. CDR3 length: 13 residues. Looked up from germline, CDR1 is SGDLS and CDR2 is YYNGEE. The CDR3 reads CASSRGGNYEQYF. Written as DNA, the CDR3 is TGTGCCAGCAGCCGCGGGGGGAACTACGAGCAGTACTTC.

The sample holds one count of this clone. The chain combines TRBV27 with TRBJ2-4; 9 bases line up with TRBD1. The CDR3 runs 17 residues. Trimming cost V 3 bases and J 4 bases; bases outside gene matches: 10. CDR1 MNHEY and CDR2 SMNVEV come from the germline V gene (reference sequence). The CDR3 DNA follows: TGTGCCAGCAGTTTCCTTGGGACCGGGACAGGGAAAAACATTCAGTACTTC. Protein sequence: CASSFLGTGTGKNIQYF.

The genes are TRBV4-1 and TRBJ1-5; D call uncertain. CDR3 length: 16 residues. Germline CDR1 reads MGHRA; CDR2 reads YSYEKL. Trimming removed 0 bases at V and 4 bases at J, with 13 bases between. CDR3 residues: CASSQEVGRINQPQHF. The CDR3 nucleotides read TGCGCCAGCAGCCAAGAGGTGGGCAGGATTAATCAGCCCCAGCATTTT.

The CDR3: CASRQGETGELFF. The CDR3 DNA reads TGTGCCAGCAGACAAGGGGAAACCGGGGAGCTGTTTTTT. This chain links TRBV6-5 with TRBJ2-2; weak D call: TRBD1 (5 bases). Trimming shortened V by 6 bases and J by 5 bases, and 10 bases separated the two germline ends. The germline V gene encodes CDR1 MNHEY and CDR2 SVGAGI. The CDR3 is 13 residues long.

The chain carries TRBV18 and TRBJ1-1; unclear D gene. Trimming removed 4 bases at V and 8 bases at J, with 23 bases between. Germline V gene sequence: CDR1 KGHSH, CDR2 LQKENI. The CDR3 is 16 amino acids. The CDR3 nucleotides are TGTGCCAGCTCACGCGATTCTCAAAGTTCCCCGGGGGAAGCTTTCTTT. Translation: CASSRDSQSSPGEAFF.

In nucleotides, the CDR3 is TGTGCCAGCAGTTCACCGGGGGGACAGGGCCTAGAGACCCAGTACTTC. The encoded protein is CASSSPGGQGLETQYF. The J gene is TRBJ2-5, the V gene TRBV6-5; 9 bases line up with TRBD1. This CDR3 contains 16 residues. Germline CDR1 MNHEY, CDR2 SVGAGI. V dropped 4 bases and J dropped 4; count of bases not matched to a gene: 10.

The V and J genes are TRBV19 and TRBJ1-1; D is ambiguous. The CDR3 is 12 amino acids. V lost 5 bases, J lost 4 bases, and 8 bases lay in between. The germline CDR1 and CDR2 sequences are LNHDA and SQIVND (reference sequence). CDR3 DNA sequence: TGTGCCAGTAGTGGAGGGAGCACTGAAGCTTTCTTT. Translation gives CASSGGSTEAFF.

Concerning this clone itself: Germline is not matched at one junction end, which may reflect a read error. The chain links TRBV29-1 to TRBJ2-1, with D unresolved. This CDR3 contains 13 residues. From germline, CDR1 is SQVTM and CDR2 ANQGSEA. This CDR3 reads CSVILSSDNEQFF. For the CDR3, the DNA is TGCAGCGTTATACTTTCCTCCGACAATGAGCAGTTCTTC.

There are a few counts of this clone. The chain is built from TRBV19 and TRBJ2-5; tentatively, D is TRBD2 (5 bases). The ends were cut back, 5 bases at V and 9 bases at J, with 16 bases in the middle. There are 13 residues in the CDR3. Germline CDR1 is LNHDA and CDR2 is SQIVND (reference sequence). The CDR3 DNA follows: TGTGCCAGTAGTCCGGGCTTGGTCGGGGCCCAGTACTTC. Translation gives CASSPGLVGAQYF.

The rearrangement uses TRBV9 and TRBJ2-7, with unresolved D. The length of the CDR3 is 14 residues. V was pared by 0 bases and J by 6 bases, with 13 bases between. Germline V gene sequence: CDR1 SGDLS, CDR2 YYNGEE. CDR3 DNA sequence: TGTGCCAGCAGCGTAGACAACAGTCGACCCGAGCAGTACTTC. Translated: CASSVDNSRPEQYF.

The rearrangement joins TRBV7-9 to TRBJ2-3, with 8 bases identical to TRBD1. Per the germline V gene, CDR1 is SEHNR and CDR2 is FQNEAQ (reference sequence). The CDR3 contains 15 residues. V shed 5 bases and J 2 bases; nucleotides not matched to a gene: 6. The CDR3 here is CASSPGTGATDTQYF. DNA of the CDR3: TGTGCCAGCAGCCCAGGGACAGGCGCCACAGATACGCAGTATTTT.

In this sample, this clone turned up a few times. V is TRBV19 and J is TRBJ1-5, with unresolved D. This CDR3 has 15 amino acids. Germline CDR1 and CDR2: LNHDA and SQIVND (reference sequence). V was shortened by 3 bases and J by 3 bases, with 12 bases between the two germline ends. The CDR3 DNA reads TGTGCCAGTAGTATGAGAGGGTGGGACAATCAGCCCCAGCATTTT. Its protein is CASSMRGWDNQPQHF.

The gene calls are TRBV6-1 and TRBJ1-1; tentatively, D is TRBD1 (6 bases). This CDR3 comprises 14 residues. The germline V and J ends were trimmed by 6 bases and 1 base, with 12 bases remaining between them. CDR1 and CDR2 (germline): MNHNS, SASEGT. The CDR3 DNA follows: TGTGCCAGCAGGGTAGTACAGGGGAACACTGAAGCTTTCTTT. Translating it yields CASRVVQGNTEAFF.

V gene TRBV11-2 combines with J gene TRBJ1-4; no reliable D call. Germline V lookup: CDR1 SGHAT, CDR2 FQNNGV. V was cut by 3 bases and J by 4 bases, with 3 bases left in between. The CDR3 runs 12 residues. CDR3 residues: CASSFSNEKLFF. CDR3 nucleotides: TGTGCCAGCAGCTTTAGTAATGAAAAACTGTTTTTT.

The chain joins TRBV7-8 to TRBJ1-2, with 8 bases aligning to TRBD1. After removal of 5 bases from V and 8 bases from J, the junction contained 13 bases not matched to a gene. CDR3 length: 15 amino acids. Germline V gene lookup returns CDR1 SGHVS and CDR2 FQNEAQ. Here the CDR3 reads CASSPSPGQVGGYTF. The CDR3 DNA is TGTGCCAGCAGCCCTAGCCCGGGACAGGTCGGCGGCTACACCTTC.

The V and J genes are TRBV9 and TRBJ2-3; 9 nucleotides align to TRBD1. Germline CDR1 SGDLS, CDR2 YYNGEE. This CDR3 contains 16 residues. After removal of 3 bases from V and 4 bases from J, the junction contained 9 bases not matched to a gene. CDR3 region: CASSAWDRVGPDTQYF. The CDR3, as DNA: TGTGCCAGCAGCGCCTGGGACAGGGTAGGACCAGATACGCAGTATTTT.

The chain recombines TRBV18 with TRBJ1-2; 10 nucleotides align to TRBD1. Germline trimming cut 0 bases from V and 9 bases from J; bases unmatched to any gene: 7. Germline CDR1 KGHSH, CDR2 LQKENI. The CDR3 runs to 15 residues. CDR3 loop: CASSPPMPGQGSYTF. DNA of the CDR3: TGTGCCAGCTCACCACCGATGCCGGGACAGGGGAGCTACACCTTC.

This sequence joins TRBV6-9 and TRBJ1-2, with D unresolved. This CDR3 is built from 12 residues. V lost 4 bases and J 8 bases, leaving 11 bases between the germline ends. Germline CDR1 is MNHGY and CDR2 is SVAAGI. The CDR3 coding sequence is TGTGCCAGCAGTTCCCTAGGAGGCGGCTACACCTTC. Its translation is CASSSLGGGYTF.

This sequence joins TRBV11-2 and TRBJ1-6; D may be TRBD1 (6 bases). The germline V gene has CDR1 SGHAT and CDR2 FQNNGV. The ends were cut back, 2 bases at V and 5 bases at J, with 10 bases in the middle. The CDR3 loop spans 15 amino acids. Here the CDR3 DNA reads TGTGCCAGCAGCTTAAGGGGGACACATAATTCACCCCTCCACTTT. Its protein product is CASSLRGTHNSPLHF.

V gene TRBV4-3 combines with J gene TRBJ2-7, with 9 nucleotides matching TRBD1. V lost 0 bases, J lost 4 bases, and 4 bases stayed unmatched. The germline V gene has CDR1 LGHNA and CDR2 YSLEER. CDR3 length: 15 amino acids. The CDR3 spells CASSQDGTGYYEQYF. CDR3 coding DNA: TGCGCCAGCAGCCAAGATGGGACAGGGTATTACGAGCAGTACTTC.

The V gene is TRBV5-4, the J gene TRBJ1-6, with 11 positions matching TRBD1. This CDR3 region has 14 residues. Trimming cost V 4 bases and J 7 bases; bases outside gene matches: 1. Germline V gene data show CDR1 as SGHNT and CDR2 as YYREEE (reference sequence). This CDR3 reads CASSRTGGNSPLHF. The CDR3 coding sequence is TGTGCCAGCAGCAGGACAGGGGGCAATTCACCCCTCCACTTT.

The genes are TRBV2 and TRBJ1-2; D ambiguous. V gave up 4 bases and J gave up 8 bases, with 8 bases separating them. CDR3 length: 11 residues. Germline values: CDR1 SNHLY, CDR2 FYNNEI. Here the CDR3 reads CASSVAGGYTF. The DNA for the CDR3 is TGTGCCAGCAGTGTGGCAGGAGGCTACACCTTC.

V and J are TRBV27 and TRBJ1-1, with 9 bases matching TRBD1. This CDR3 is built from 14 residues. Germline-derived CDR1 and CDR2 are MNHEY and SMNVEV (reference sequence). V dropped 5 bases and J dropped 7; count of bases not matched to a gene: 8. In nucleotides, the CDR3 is TGTGCCAGCAGTACCGGGACAGGGAAATTTGAAGCTTTCTTT. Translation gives CASSTGTGKFEAFF.

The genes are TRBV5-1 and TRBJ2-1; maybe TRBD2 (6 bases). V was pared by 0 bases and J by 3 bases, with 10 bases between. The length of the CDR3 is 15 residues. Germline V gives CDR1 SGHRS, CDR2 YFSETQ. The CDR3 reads CASSLGYGGYNEQFF. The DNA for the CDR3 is TGCGCCAGCAGCTTGGGGTACGGGGGCTACAATGAGCAGTTCTTC.

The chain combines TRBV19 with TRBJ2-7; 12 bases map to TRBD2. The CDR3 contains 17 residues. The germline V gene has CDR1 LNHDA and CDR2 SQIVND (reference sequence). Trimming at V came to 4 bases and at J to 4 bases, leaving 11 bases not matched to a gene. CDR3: CASSTRTGTSGLYEQYF. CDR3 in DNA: TGTGCCAGTAGTACCAGAACAGGGACTAGCGGGTTATACGAGCAGTACTTC.

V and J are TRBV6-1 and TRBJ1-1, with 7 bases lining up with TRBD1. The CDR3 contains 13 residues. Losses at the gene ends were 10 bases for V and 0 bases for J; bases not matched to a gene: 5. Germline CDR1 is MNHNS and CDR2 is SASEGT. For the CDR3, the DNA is TGTGCCACCAGACAGGGTATGAACACTGAAGCTTTCTTT. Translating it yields CATRQGMNTEAFF.

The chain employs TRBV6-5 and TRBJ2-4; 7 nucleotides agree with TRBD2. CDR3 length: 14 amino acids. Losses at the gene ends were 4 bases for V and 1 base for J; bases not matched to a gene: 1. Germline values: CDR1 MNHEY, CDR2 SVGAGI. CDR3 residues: CASSFGGAKNIQYF. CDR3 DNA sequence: TGTGCCAGCAGTTTCGGGGGGGCCAAAAACATTCAGTACTTC.